The following is a T cell receptor (beta chain) sequence with its context. This sample is drawn from a study of blood T cell repertoires in COVID-19. Overall study: The cDNA or gDNA used as material had been derived from T cells, B-cell-depleted T cells, or PBMCs.

The method was immunoSEQ multiplex PCR; TCRdb's version includes in-frame clones alone and lacks a portion of them. The sample gives fewer than 300,000 clones, roughly 85% of which show up once; 3.5% to 5.5% is in the top ten. This clonotype originated in a woman aged 25 to 45 who had recovered from COVID-19. The specimen was PBMCs or T cells enriched from blood (not recorded which).

The CDR3 DNA sequence: TGTGCCAGCAGCCCGAGAACAGGGGCTGGAAACACCATATATTTT. It yields the protein CASSPRTGAGNTIYF. The chain recombines TRBV7-9 with TRBJ1-3, with 7 bases fitting TRBD1. CDR3 length: 15 residues. The V segment lost 5 bases and the J segment 2 bases; nucleotides outside the gene matches: 6. CDR1 is SEHNR and CDR2 is FQNEAQ in the germline V gene (reference sequence).